Given below is one T cell receptor (beta chain) in context. In its sample, this clone was seen once. The antigen it recognizes is unknown. Base qualities are missing; no much larger clone stands one base away. The data stem from a study of cytomegalovirus exposure and HLA in healthy donors (dated by TCRdb to the late 2010s). Study-wide context: According to an earlier analysis of 587 of the donors, about 170 million T cells yielded 95 million to 140 million unique TCR beta sequences and 276 Gb of sequence data. An early release that covered roughly 600 HLA-typed donors contained 250 to 350 gigabases of sequencing data and approximately 85 million unique TCR sequences. Among the roughly 400 genotyped donors, around 81% belonged to the genetic ancestry cluster associated with self-reported Caucasian donors. The aim of the study was to test whether cataloging public T cell receptors could identify signatures of past pathogen exposure. The study used immunosequencing to profile the T cell repertoires of around 600 subjects and linked those repertoires to cytomegalovirus serostatus. A separate validation cohort of 90 to 150 different subjects was used in addition to the approximately 700-subject first cohort. To predict cytomegalovirus infection status, the study combined high-throughput TCR immunosequencing, statistical association of individual TCRs with disease status, and machine learning. A later analysis re-examined previously published TCR beta repertoires from 600 to 700 donors and added high-resolution HLA genotyping to investigate patterns of TCR occurrence. Rather than using new phenotypic data, the later analysis identified candidate immune exposures from TCR beta sequences and from how often those sequences occurred across donors. An earlier analysis of 587 of the donors used high-throughput TCR beta sequencing to judge whether each TCR beta V gene segment behaved as functional or pseudogenic. Alongside the repertoire data, information on donor age, sex, ethnicity and CMV serostatus was compiled. A later genetic analysis took genome-wide SNP genotypes for about 60% of the roughly 670 donors and used that subset as a discovery cohort. Every discovery cohort repertoire had been produced on one sequencing platform. Class I and class II HLA loci were covered by the typing at four-digit resolution. The number of donors typed differed by locus, with roughly 629-640 for A, B, C, DRB1 and DQB1, around 500 for DQA1, 600 to 610 for DPA1, and about 450 for DPB1. Roughly 5 DR-DQ haplotypes were handled as single units for association and clustering, since linkage in the cohort was strong. On average, 235,054 unique TCR beta nucleotide sequences were sequenced per donor among 350 to 400 genotyped donors of the cohort, with 15% to 20% of those sequences being non-productive.

The method was the immunoSEQ multiplex PCR assay. For the multiplex PCR, a mixture combining 60 forward primers for TCR Vbeta segments and 13 reverse primers for TCR Jbeta segments was used. Amplification of the CDR3 region of rearranged TCR beta genes was performed with a multiplex PCR assay on genomic DNA. Amplified TCR beta libraries were sequenced as 87-base-pair reads on the Illumina HiSeq System. The original pipeline was this. Across the roughly 640 repertoires, a later analysis counted roughly 77 million unique TCR beta chains, about 10 million of which were shared by at least two donors. Raw reads were error-corrected and collapsed into unique sequences with a nearest-neighbor algorithm that merged closely related sequences to remove PCR and sequencing errors. To assign V, D and J gene segments, CDR3 sequences were aligned to IMGT reference sequences. For a sequence to be retained, a match of at least six nucleotides was required to both a V gene segment and a J gene segment. Rearrangements were called productive when the CDR3 lacked stop codons and stayed in frame with V and J; all others were non-productive. CDR3 was defined according to IMGT convention as the region running from the second conserved V-encoded cysteine to the conserved J-encoded phenylalanine. The earlier analysis of about 500 of the donors excluded sequences that lacked an unambiguous match to a single V gene segment. In an earlier analysis of some 590 of the donors, a V segment was called functional when productive rearrangements were above 56.7%, and segregating when the standard deviation between donors exceeded 5%. To diagnose cytomegalovirus status from the catalog of TCR beta chain sequences, a statistical classification framework was built. In a later analysis, V and J genes were assigned by comparing TCR nucleotide sequences against IMGT/GENE-DB human TR gene sequences. In a later analysis, CDR3 sequences and most-parsimonious VDJ recombination scenarios were assigned using the TCRdist pipeline. A later analysis defined each TCR beta chain by its CDR3 amino acid sequence plus V-gene family, and excluded reads lacking a unique V-gene family. To address suspected cross-contamination and a sequencing artifact, a later analysis removed roughly 640 highly shared, low-generation-probability nucleotide sequences. A later analysis calculated a clonal expansion index for each public chain from normalized within-repertoire ranks of inferred template counts. A later analysis computed generation probabilities with a VDJ recombination model fitted to out-of-frame rearrangements, and checked the results against IGoR. In a later analysis, TCR-TCR, TCR-HLA and TCR-CMV co-occurrence was scored with hypergeometric tests, and a repertoire-size bias correction was applied to TCR pairs. To estimate false discovery rates, a later analysis permuted the HLA or CMV assignments 20 times. In a later analysis, co-occurring TCRs were grouped using DBSCAN, with TCRdist sequence similarity added in when clustering inside HLA-allele-positive subsets. Co-occurrence clustering excluded repertoires with fewer than 30,000 or more than 120,000 public chains, plus five with anomalous nucleotide sharing. Not all clones reach the TCRdb copy of this immuneACCESS table, which keeps in-frame sequences only. Checked studies attribute under half of the gap to unresolved V genes and leave the rest unexplained. The D gene and trimming were derived from the DNA, and the V and J assignments and clone size from that table. Present in this sample are 100,000 to 150,000 clones, just over 70% of which were seen just once. The biggest ten clones account for 2% to 3% of the sample.

Results and caveats for the whole study, not just this receptor: In vitro tests confirmed that three of the cytomegalovirus-associated TCR beta chains recognize cytomegalovirus antigens. Correlated functional status among segregating V segments might reflect linkage disequilibrium, but an unknown experimental factor could not be ruled out. Because counts were too low, about 15 rarely observed V segments, including chromosome 9 orphons, were left out of the earlier analysis of 500 to 650 of the donors. The study gave a list of 150 to 200 TCR beta chains associated with cytomegalovirus. A group of highly shared sequence variants was considered likely to be a technical artifact of the sequencing pipeline. An earlier analysis of approximately 590 of the donors showed that most TCR beta V segments appeared in productive rearrangements either about 87% or about 30% of the time, which broadly matched IMGT annotations. The classifier was reported to diagnose cytomegalovirus status with high specificity and sensitivity in both the original cohort and the validation cohort. Sequencing depth was assumed to be roughly uniform across donors in the presence/absence analyses, though that assumption may not hold. In this cohort, only TCR beta chains were sequenced, and detectable features were limited by the absence of alpha or paired-chain data. A later analysis reported that several top co-occurrence clusters appeared linked to parvovirus B19, influenza, CMV and Epstein-Barr virus. A later analysis found that TCR association rates varied across HLA loci, with DRB1 alleles showing the most associated TCRs and HLA-C alleles the fewest. Compared with the roughly 700-donor mean, donors in an Asian-associated ancestry cluster had fewer N-insertions in productive TCRs, according to a later genetic analysis. CMV serostatus was the only immune exposure information available for the cohort. A further reported finding was that TCR beta sequences accurately predicted the HLA-A and HLA-B alleles for most subjects in the first cohort. An association between a missense DCLRE1C variant and V-gene and J-gene trimming of TCR beta chains was found in a later genetic analysis and replicated in an independent cohort. A later analysis found that HLA-associated TCR beta chains were more clonally expanded and had lower generation probabilities than equally common non-associated chains. It was suggested by the authors that the approach could potentially be generalized to other disease states and immunological phenotypes. HLA typing was unavailable for some donors at each locus, so association tests used only the typed subset. Strong co-occurrence of HLA alleles, especially DR and DQ, made assigning TCR associations to individual alleles difficult. A later analysis found that most CMV-associated TCR beta chains appeared HLA-restricted, with HLA associations seemingly driven largely by CMV exposure. Specific HLA alleles were associated with over 15,000 TCR beta sequences at a false discovery rate of 0.05 in a later analysis. Most TCR sequences were observed very rarely across donors, whereas some public TCRs were present in many individuals.

The cohort was made up of hundreds of healthy bone marrow donors. At the time of sampling, every cohort member was nominally healthy, though immune exposures that went unrecorded were likely present. The donor was CMV seropositive and was included in the group of some 290 seropositive cohort members. Each donor provided a peripheral blood sample, and peripheral blood mononuclear cells were used for TCR beta sequencing. The Qiagen DNeasy Blood Extraction Kit was used to extract genomic DNA from the blood cell samples. The TCR comes from a woman in her sixties or seventies in good health and CMV-seropositive. Sequencing was carried out using PBMCs.

The CDR3 corresponds to CASSLSLGASEKLFF. The DNA reads TGTGCCAGCAGCTTGAGTTTGGGGGCGAGTGAAAAACTGTTTTTT. This chain is built from TRBV5-4 and TRBJ1-4; a tentative D call is TRBD1 (6 bases match). Taken from the germline V gene (reference sequence), the CDR1 and CDR2 loops are SGHNT and YYREEE. V drops 1 base and J drops 7 bases, leaving 14 bases in between. Its CDR3 holds 15 amino acids, cysteine through phenylalanine. The entry retains the CDR3 DNA only, 45 bases that are in frame from base 1.